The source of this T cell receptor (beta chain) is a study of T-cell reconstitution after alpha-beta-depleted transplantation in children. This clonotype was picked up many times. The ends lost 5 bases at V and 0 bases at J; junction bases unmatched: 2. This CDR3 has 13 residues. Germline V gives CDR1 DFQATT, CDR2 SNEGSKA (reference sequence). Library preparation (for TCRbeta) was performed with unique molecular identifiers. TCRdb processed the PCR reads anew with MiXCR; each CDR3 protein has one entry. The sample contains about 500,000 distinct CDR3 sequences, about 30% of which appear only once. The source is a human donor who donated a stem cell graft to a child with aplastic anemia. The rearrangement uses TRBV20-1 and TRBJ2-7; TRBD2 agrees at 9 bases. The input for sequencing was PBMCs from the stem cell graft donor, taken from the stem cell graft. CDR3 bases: TGCAGTGCTCTTAGCGGGAGCTCCTACGAGCAGTACTTC. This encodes CSALSGSSYEQYF.